A single sample gave rise to the 15 T cell receptor beta chains below, sequenced in a study of T cell clonality in common variable immunodeficiency. The repertoire was sequenced with immunoSEQ multiplex PCR; TCRdb's copy has only in-frame clones and lacks some. The record shows about 30,000 clones for this sample, with no singletons present. The sample taken for sequencing was peripheral blood mononuclear cells. The receptors shown here come from a person aged 18-70 years in good health.

This clone was found many times. The read is 3 residues too short to cover the CDR3 end, so that end is filled in from the germline J gene. The chain links TRBV30 to TRBJ1-1; possible D gene TRBD1, 5 bases. The germline V gene has CDR1 GTSNPN and CDR2 SVGIG (reference sequence). V was pared by 1 base and J by 6 bases, with 15 bases between. The CDR3 runs to 14 residues. Partial CDR3 DNA: TGTGCCTGGAGTGACGGACACTGGGGCGCTGAA. It specifies CAWSDGHWGAE. The entire CDR3 is CAWSDGHWGAEAFF.

This clone has ten or more counts. The read gets to within 3 residues of the CDR3 end, and the germline J gene fills in the rest. This chain links TRBV20-1 with TRBJ1-6, with 8 bases fitting TRBD1. The CDR3 is made up of 13 amino acids. From germline, CDR1 is DFQATT and CDR2 SNEGSKA (reference sequence). V gave up 6 bases and J gave up 10 bases; unmatched junction bases: 8. The CDR3: CSAKMDRDSPLHF. The part of the CDR3 DNA that was read is TGCAGTGCCAAAATGGACAGGGACTCACCC.

This clone was counted only a few times. The read halts 3 residues ahead of the CDR3 end, with the missing end drawn from the germline J gene. This same CDR3 is encoded by further DNA sequences in the sample. The chain joins TRBV7-9 to TRBJ1-3; D remains ambiguous. This CDR3 is 12 amino acids long. Germline V gene sequence: CDR1 SEHNR, CDR2 FQNEAQ (reference sequence). CDR3 DNA (partial): TGTGCCAGCAGCTCCCGTCCCTTAGCG. Residues: CASSSRPLA. The CDR3 as a whole reads CASSSRPLAIYF.

A note on this clone: The read ends 3 residues before the CDR3 terminus; that terminus is restored from the germline J gene. V gene TRBV19 combines with J gene TRBJ1-2; D is ambiguous. The CDR3 runs 11 residues. Germline V gene data show CDR1 as LNHDA and CDR2 as SQIVND (reference sequence). CDR3: CASSIYNDYTF. The part of the CDR3 DNA that was read is TGTGCCAGTAGTATTTACAATGAC.

In its sample, this clone was seen many times. Coverage ceases 3 residues before the CDR3 finishes, and the germline J gene fills in the end. V and J are TRBV20-1 and TRBJ2-6; D remains ambiguous. This CDR3 comprises 14 residues. CDR1 and CDR2 from the germline V gene are DFQATT and SNEGSKA (reference sequence). V lost 7 bases and J 0 bases, leaving 10 bases between the germline ends. The CDR3 sequence is CSVGFPSGANVLTF. CDR3 DNA, as far as it was read: TGCAGTGTCGGTTTCCCCTCTGGGGCCAACGTC.

In this sample, this clone turned up many times. The read stops 3 residues short of the end of the CDR3; the missing end is completed from the germline J gene. V usage is TRBV20-1 and J usage is TRBJ1-1, with D unclear. Per germline, CDR1 DFQATT and CDR2 SNEGSKA (reference sequence). The CDR3 is made up of 13 amino acids. The sequenced part of the CDR3 DNA is TGCAGTGCCCCCGTGTGGACCTACGCTAGC. It is translated as CSAPVWTYAS. The entire CDR3 reads CSAPVWTYASAFF.

This clone was found a few times. One junction end does not reproduce the germline sequence, and a read error may be involved. The sequenced fragment ends 3 residues before the CDR3 boundary, so the rest is inferred from the germline J gene. The V gene is TRBV7-9, the J gene TRBJ2-7, with D tentatively TRBD1 (5 bases). CDR1 is SEHNR and CDR2 is FQNEAQ in the germline V gene (reference sequence). The CDR3 covers 14 residues. The CDR3 sequence: CSSSSPGLTYEQYF. The sequenced CDR3 bases are TGTTCCAGCAGCTCACCAGGGTTGACCTACGAG.

This clone is categorized as medium-sized. The read ends 3 residues before the CDR3 terminus; that terminus is restored from the germline J gene. This sequence joins TRBV5-1 and TRBJ2-2, with 7 nucleotides matching TRBD1. J was trimmed by 5 bases and V by 3 bases; bases with no gene match: 7. Germline CDR1 reads SGHRS; CDR2 reads YFSETQ. The CDR3 totals 15 residues. The sequenced part of the CDR3 DNA is TGCGCCAGCAGCTCCGGACAGGAAGGGACCGGGGAG. Its protein product is CASSSGQEGTGE. The full-length CDR3 reads as CASSSGQEGTGELFF.

In this sample, this clone turned up many times. The read terminates 3 residues ahead of where the CDR3 ends, so the germline J gene completes it. The rearrangement uses TRBV29-1 and TRBJ1-4, with 11 bases that match TRBD1. The CDR3 runs 16 residues. The trim removed 4 bases at V and 7 bases at J, leaving 11 bases unmatched. Germline CDR1 reads SQVTM; CDR2 reads ANQGSEA. Partial CDR3 DNA: TGCAGCGTTGGTATCGCACGCGGGACAGGGGGTGAAAAA. Translating it yields CSVGIARGTGGEK. The whole CDR3 is CSVGIARGTGGEKLFF.

This clone was seen many times. The DNA ends 3 residues before the CDR3 does, and the rest of the CDR3 is filled in from the germline J gene. V is TRBV5-1 and J is TRBJ2-3; 10 bases align to TRBD2. This CDR3 region has 15 residues. The germline V gene has CDR1 SGHRS and CDR2 YFSETQ. Trimming removed 0 bases from V and 8 bases from J; junction bases left unmatched: 6. The covered CDR3 bases are TGCGCCAGCAGCTTGGGAGCGGGGGGGGCAGTTACG. It encodes CASSLGAGGAVT. The entire CDR3 is CASSLGAGGAVTQYF. Drawing the rest from reference TRBV5-1 and TRBJ2-3, the complete variable domain is KAGVTQTPRYLIKTRGQQVTLSCSPISGHRSVSWYQQTPGQGLQFLFEYFSETQRNKGNFPGRFSGRQFSNSRSEMNVSTLELGDSALYLCASSLGAGGAVTQYFGPGTRLTVL.

The table lists this clone with many counts. The CDR3 is cut off 3 residues early in the read; its end comes from the germline J gene. The chain combines TRBV28 with TRBJ1-5; no clear D gene. Trimming took 8 bases from V and 5 from J, leaving 7 bases between them. Germline lookup yields CDR1 MDHEN and CDR2 SYDVKM. CDR3 length equals 11 residues. The CDR3 bases that were read are TGTGCCAGCGCGGCAGATCAGCCC. Translated, it gives CASAADQP. The whole CDR3 sequence is CASAADQPQHF. The whole variable domain, remainder taken from reference TRBV28 and TRBJ1-5, is DVKVTQSSRYLVKRTGEKVFLECVQDMDHENMFWYRQDPGLGLRLIYFSYDVKMKEKGDIPEGYSVSREKKERFSLILESASTNQTSMYLCASAADQPQHFGDGTRLSIL.

This clone turned up a few times. The read ends 3 residues early relative to the CDR3; the germline J gene fills the gap. At the DNA level, this CDR3 is encoded by other sequences in the same sample as well. V gene TRBV5-1 combines with J gene TRBJ2-1; 10 bases map to TRBD2. Trimming took 4 bases from V and 4 from J; bases not matched to a gene: 8. This CDR3 has 16 residues. From germline, CDR1 is SGHRS and CDR2 YFSETQ. CDR3 residues: CASSLDASGGYNEQFF. The DNA read from the CDR3 is TGCGCCAGCAGCCTGGATGCTAGCGGGGGATACAATGAG.

Many counts were recorded for this clone. Coverage ceases 3 residues before the CDR3 finishes, and the germline J gene fills in the end. V gene TRBV20-1 combines with J gene TRBJ2-2; the D is unclear. Germline V lookup: CDR1 DFQATT, CDR2 SNEGSKA (reference sequence). Trimming removed 3 bases at V and 2 bases at J, with 10 bases between. The CDR3 has 14 amino acids. The covered CDR3 bases are TGCAGTGCTAGTCGTACAATAAACACCGGGGAG. As protein: CSASRTINTGE. From start to end, the CDR3 is CSASRTINTGELFF.

This clone has ten or more counts. The CDR3 end lies 3 residues beyond the end of the read and is filled in from the germline J gene. The chain carries TRBV19 and TRBJ2-6; D unclear. The CDR3 runs 20 residues. Germline V CDR1 and CDR2: LNHDA, SQIVND (reference sequence). Trimming cost V 1 base and J 0 bases, with 19 bases left between them. The CDR3 sequence: CASSIVPFSHLNSGANVLTF. The DNA read from the CDR3 is TGTGCCAGTAGTATAGTCCCATTCTCCCACCTAAACTCTGGGGCCAACGTC.

This clone was recorded at least ten times. The missing CDR3 end, 3 residues past where the read stops, is filled in from the germline J gene. The J gene is TRBJ1-6, the V gene TRBV5-1; D gene ambiguous. Germline CDR1 SGHRS, CDR2 YFSETQ. This CDR3 has 12 residues. The V and J ends lost 4 bases and 9 bases respectively, with 8 bases between them. The sequenced CDR3 bases are TGCGCCAGCAGCCGTGAGGGTTCACCC. It translates to CASSREGSP. The full CDR3 protein is CASSREGSPLHF.